The sequence of this TCR beta chain was determined in a study of blood T cell repertoires in COVID-19. For the study at large: Sample material is recorded as cDNA or gDNA derived from T cells, B-cell-depleted T cells, or PBMCs.

This clone has only one observation. Original processing methods: It was from reference gene primer amplification that nucleated cell counts were estimated. Measured with immunoSEQ multiplex PCR; TCRdb has only the in-frame clones, and not every one. The V and J calls and the clone size are those of that table, but D and trimming were determined from the DNA. The data show tens of thousands of clones, 83% seen once. Seattle's enrolled individuals joined amid active infection and were then monitored longitudinally. Germline CDR1 and CDR2: SGHAT and FQNNGV. Trimming removed 5 bases from V and 6 bases from J; junction bases left unmatched: 7. The CDR3 has 15 amino acids.

Sequencing was done on a sample of peripheral blood. The chain couples TRBV11-2 to TRBJ2-7, with 13 bases fitting TRBD2. The clonotype comes from a man aged 25-45 years with COVID-19, enrolled during active disease. CDR3 DNA: TGTGCCAGCAGCCCTACTAGCGGGAGGGAGTTCGAGCAGTACTTC. Translating it yields CASSPTSGREFEQYF.